This TCR beta chain was documented in a study of cytomegalovirus exposure and HLA in healthy donors. Across the study: A prior analysis found roughly 100 million unique TCR beta sequences from 150 million to 200 million T cells. The study's findings and limits: A later analysis linked a missense variant in DCLRE1C to the trimming of TCR beta V and J genes. A few V segments could not be told apart, such as TRBV6-2 and TRBV6-3, and were left out. Most TCR sequences were seen very rarely across donors, but some public TCRs occurred in many.

Use of 60 Vbeta and 13 Jbeta primers characterized the PCR. Clones were sequenced by immunoSEQ multiplex PCR, and TCRdb holds only the in-frame ones, with some missing. The sample has roughly 160,000 clones, approximately 88% seen once. As to this clone: Its antigen is still unknown.

The CDR3 sequence is 13 residues long. Per germline, CDR1 SGHNT and CDR2 YYREEE (reference sequence). With 3 bases clipped from V and 3 bases from J, the junction kept 2 bases outside the gene matches. The chain joins TRBV5-4 to TRBJ2-7; 8 nucleotides align to TRBD2. The receptor was isolated from a boy aged 2 to 9 in good health and CMV-seronegative. Sequencing was carried out using PBMCs. The CDR3 loop is CASSSGTSYEQYF. The CDR3 DNA follows: TGTGCCAGCAGCTCCGGGACTAGCTACGAGCAGTACTTC.